This T cell receptor beta chain is from a study of blood T cell repertoires in COVID-19. Only in-frame clones appear in the TCRdb table, and some are missing; sequencing was by immunoSEQ multiplex PCR. The sample has some 70,000 clones; more than 80% are singletons. The CDR3 extends over 15 amino acids. CDR1 is LGHNA and CDR2 is YNFKEQ in the germline V gene. Unmatched junction bases numbered 6, after V lost 1 base and J lost 7 bases. The V gene is TRBV4-2, the J gene TRBJ2-7, with 11 bases lining up with TRBD2. The origin of this receptor is a woman of 80 years or more with active COVID-19. The sample was peripheral blood. The CDR3 DNA sequence: TGTGCCAGCAGCCAAGTACTAGCGGGAGCCGGGGAGCAGTACTTC. This encodes CASSQVLAGAGEQYF.